A single sample gave rise to the 32 T cell receptor beta chains below, sequenced in a study of T-cell reconstitution after alpha-beta-depleted transplantation in children. Unique molecular identifiers were incorporated during preparation of the TCRbeta library. One entry per CDR3 protein, called by TCRdb with MiXCR from the PCR reads. Found here are hundreds of thousands of distinct CDR3 sequences, around 12% of them singletons; the top ten hold around 3%. The material was PBMCs from the stem cell graft donor, obtained from the stem cell graft. The receptors were sampled from a human donor who donated a stem cell graft to a child with acute lymphoblastic leukemia.

This clonotype was seen many times. The chain combines TRBV5-5 with TRBJ2-3; TRBD1 aligns across 10 bases. Germline V gene data show CDR1 as SGHKS and CDR2 as YYEKEE (reference sequence). The V segment lost 3 bases and the J segment 9 bases; nucleotides outside the gene matches: 13. CDR3 size: 16 residues. The CDR3 nucleotides are TGTGCCAGCAGCTCCCGACAGGGGGCGAGTCTCGGCACGCAGTATTTT. This gives the protein CASSSRQGASLGTQYF.

This clonotype was seen ten or more times. The chain employs TRBV15 and TRBJ1-3, with D possibly matching TRBD1 (5 bases). The germline V gene encodes CDR1 LNHNV and CDR2 YYDKDF (reference sequence). The CDR3 extends over 14 amino acids. Between the trimmed V and J ends, which lost 3 bases and 0 bases, there was a span of 6 bases. The chain's CDR3 is CATSRTDSGNTIYF. The CDR3, as DNA: TGTGCCACCAGCAGGACAGACTCTGGAAACACCATATATTTT.

This rearrangement joins TRBV7-6 to TRBJ2-1; D is unclear. This CDR3 is built from 12 residues. V gave up 3 bases and J gave up 7 bases, with 7 bases separating them. Germline assignment: CDR1 SGHVS and CDR2 FNYEAQ. The CDR3 nucleotides read TGTGCCAGCAGCTTTCGACCAAATGAGCAGTTCTTC. This encodes CASSFRPNEQFF.

This clonotype was counted ten times or more. This chain joins TRBV6-2 or TRBV6-3 and TRBJ1-5; 10 nucleotides align to TRBD1. Germline CDR1 and CDR2: MNHEY and SVGEGT. J lost 4 bases, V lost 6 bases, and 12 bases had no gene match. This CDR3 is built from 17 residues. DNA of the CDR3: TGTGCCAGCAGAACCGGGACAGGGGTTTTACGGAATCAGCCCCAGCATTTT. It yields the protein CASRTGTGVLRNQPQHF.

This clonotype was counted at least ten times. The CDR3 DNA is TGTGCCAGCAGTGAACAGTCCACAGATACGCAGTATTTT. It is translated as CASSEQSTDTQYF. The rearrangement joins TRBV6-4 to TRBJ2-3; D not certain. Germline lookup yields CDR1 MRHNA and CDR2 SNTAGT. The CDR3 length is 13 residues. V was shortened by 3 bases and J by 2 bases, with 6 bases between the two germline ends.

This clonotype was counted between two and nine times. The chain is built from TRBV20-1 and TRBJ2-1; D unclear. The germline V gene encodes CDR1 DFQATT and CDR2 SNEGSKA (reference sequence). Trimming pared 5 bases from V and 3 bases from J, leaving 11 bases between. This CDR3 contains 13 residues. CDR3 nucleotide sequence: TGCAGTGCTCGGGTAGTCTACTACAATGAGCAGTTCTTC. Translation: CSARVVYYNEQFF.

This clonotype was observed at least ten times. The gene calls are TRBV12-3 or TRBV12-4 and TRBJ2-1, with D maybe TRBD2 (5 bases). V was trimmed by 2 bases and J by 0 bases, leaving 11 bases between them. CDR3 length: 16 amino acids. Here the CDR3 reads CASSLLRTSSYNEQFF. In DNA, the CDR3 is TGTGCCAGCAGTTTATTGCGAACTAGCTCCTACAATGAGCAGTTCTTC.

This clonotype was seen more than once but under ten times. The J gene is TRBJ2-7, the V gene TRBV5-1; 10 bases match TRBD2. V shed 4 bases, J shed 0 bases, and the junction held 7 bases outside the gene matches. The CDR3 contains 16 residues. Germline loops: CDR1 SGHRS, CDR2 YFSETQ. CDR3 sequence (DNA): TGCGCCAGCAGCCTGTCTAGCGGGGGAGTCTCCTACGAGCAGTACTTC. This gives the protein CASSLSSGGVSYEQYF.

This clonotype was detected ten times or more. The chain recombines TRBV20-1 with TRBJ2-7; D not certain. The V end lost 5 bases, the J end lost 5 bases, and 10 bases lay between the germline ends. Germline V CDR1 and CDR2: DFQATT, SNEGSKA (reference sequence). The CDR3 contains 11 residues. In DNA, the CDR3 is TGCAGTGCTCCACAGAGAGACGAGCAGTACTTC. It is translated as CSAPQRDEQYF.

This clonotype was counted many times. The chain combines TRBV6-2 or TRBV6-3 with TRBJ2-7; perhaps TRBD1 as D (6 bases). This CDR3 has 16 amino acids. Trimming shortened V by 2 bases and J by 7 bases, and 21 bases separated the two germline ends. Germline CDR1 is MNHEY and CDR2 is SVGEGT. The CDR3 loop reads CASSYLGTLNSREQYF. Here the CDR3 DNA reads TGTGCCAGCAGTTACCTTGGGACACTTAACTCGAGGGAGCAGTACTTC.

This clonotype was found many times. The rearrangement joins TRBV9 to TRBJ1-5, with D perhaps TRBD1 (5 bases). The germline V gene encodes CDR1 SGDLS and CDR2 YYNGEE. Trimming left V 4 bases short and J 7 bases short, with 18 bases between. This CDR3 region has 15 residues. The CDR3 DNA sequence: TGTGCCAGCAGCCTAGGACATGGGCTTGGACAGCCCCAGCATTTT. It translates to CASSLGHGLGQPQHF.

This clonotype was counted many times. The rearrangement uses TRBV20-1 and TRBJ2-7, with D uncertain. The CDR3 runs 14 residues. Germline V gene lookup returns CDR1 DFQATT and CDR2 SNEGSKA (reference sequence). Trimming took off 0 bases at V and 1 base at J, with 10 bases between the two ends. Written as DNA, the CDR3 is TGCAGTGCTAGAGATCCGTACAAATCCTACGAGCAGTACTTC. Translation: CSARDPYKSYEQYF.

This chain links TRBV5-1 with TRBJ2-3; D might be TRBD2 (7 bases). Germline V gene sequence: CDR1 SGHRS, CDR2 YFSETQ. V lost 1 base and J 6 bases, leaving 12 bases between the germline ends. The CDR3 contains 14 residues. The CDR3 DNA reads as TGCGCCAGCAGCTTGCCGGGGGGCGGCGATACGCAGTATTTT. It is translated as CASSLPGGGDTQYF. Supplemented by reference TRBV5-1 and TRBJ2-3, the full variable domain reads KAGVTQTPRYLIKTRGQQVTLSCSPISGHRSVSWYQQTPGQGLQFLFEYFSETQRNKGNFPGRFSGRQFSNSRSEMNVSTLELGDSALYLCASSLPGGGDTQYFGPGTRLTVL.

This clonotype appeared many times. The chain joins TRBV6-1 to TRBJ1-4, with no clear D. V was trimmed by 1 base and J by 10 bases, leaving 13 bases between them. Germline CDR1 MNHNS, CDR2 SASEGT. This CDR3 region has 14 residues. CDR3 nucleotide sequence: TGTGCCAGCAGTGAAGGCGCCCCTCCTGGAAAACTGTTTTTT. Translating gives CASSEGAPPGKLFF.

This clonotype was seen many times. The rearrangement links TRBV10-3 to TRBJ1-1; the D is unclear. The V end was cut by 8 bases, the J end by 5 bases, with 15 bases between. Per the germline V gene, CDR1 is ENHRY and CDR2 is SYGVKD. The CDR3 is made up of 13 amino acids. The CDR3 spells CAILEVGRTEAFF. CDR3 in DNA: TGTGCCATCCTTGAGGTAGGGAGGACTGAAGCTTTCTTT.

This clonotype was counted many times. The chain couples TRBV27 to TRBJ2-7; 9 bases align to TRBD1. J gave up 5 bases and V 6 bases, and 5 bases lay outside the gene matches. This CDR3 has 13 amino acids. Per the germline V gene, CDR1 is MNHEY and CDR2 is SMNVEV (reference sequence). CDR3 amino acids: CASSLQGAHEQYF. The CDR3 nucleotides are TGTGCCAGCAGCTTACAGGGGGCCCACGAGCAGTACTTC.

This clonotype has at least ten counts. This rearrangement joins TRBV14 to TRBJ1-2; no clear D. The germline CDR1 and CDR2 sequences are SGHDN and FVKESK. The CDR3 totals 14 residues. Trimming removed 0 bases at V and 1 base at J, with 6 bases between. CDR3 nucleotide sequence: TGTGCCAGCAGCCAAGATCGGAGTAACTATGGCTACACCTTC. It codes for CASSQDRSNYGYTF.

This clonotype has just a few counts. J is TRBJ2-1 and V is TRBV7-2, with D maybe TRBD2 (5 bases). Germline-derived CDR1 and CDR2 are SGHTA and FQGNSA. The CDR3 runs 15 residues. Trimming left V 1 base short and J 5 bases short, with 12 bases between. CDR3 DNA: TGTGCCAGCAGCTTAGACGGGAAAGGCCACAATGAGCAGTTCTTC. Residues: CASSLDGKGHNEQFF. Full variable domain (outside the CDR3, taken from reference TRBV7-2 and TRBJ2-1): GAGVSQSPSNKVTEKGKDVELRCDPISGHTALYWYRQSLGQGLEFLIYFQGNSAPDKSGLPSDRFSAERTGGSVSTLTIQRTQQEDSAVYLCASSLDGKGHNEQFFGPGTRLTVL.

This clonotype was recorded at least ten times. CDR3: CASSSGVAQYF. CDR3 coding DNA: TGTGCCAGCAGCTCAGGAGTGGCCCAGTACTTC. This chain links TRBV11-2 with TRBJ2-5; D unresolved. Germline lookup yields CDR1 SGHAT and CDR2 FQNNGV. CDR3 length: 11 amino acids. Trimming took 4 bases from V and 9 from J, leaving 9 bases between them.

This clonotype was counted ten times or more. The chain joins TRBV4-3 to TRBJ2-3, with 9 positions matching TRBD1. Looked up from germline, CDR1 is LGHNA and CDR2 is YSLEER. Trimming at V came to 5 bases and at J to 5 bases, leaving 14 bases not matched to a gene. This CDR3 is built from 17 residues. The CDR3 sequence: CASSATGTGSLVDTQYF. DNA for the CDR3: TGCGCCAGCAGCGCGACCGGGACAGGGTCTCTCGTAGATACGCAGTATTTT.

This clonotype was counted a few times. The chain carries TRBV4-2 and TRBJ2-7; TRBD2 matches 7 bases. After removal of 1 base from V and 1 base from J, the junction contained 13 bases not matched to a gene. Germline lookup yields CDR1 LGHNA and CDR2 YNFKEQ. The CDR3 covers 18 residues. CDR3 sequence reads: CASSQGSSRQGLSYEQYF. The CDR3 DNA reads as TGTGCCAGCAGCCAAGGGTCCAGTAGGCAGGGACTATCCTACGAGCAGTACTTC.

This clonotype came up many times. V is TRBV5-1 and J is TRBJ1-5, with D perhaps matching TRBD1 (5 bases). The CDR3 loop spans 15 amino acids. V was trimmed by 0 bases and J by 3 bases, leaving 10 bases between them. CDR1 and CDR2 (germline): SGHRS, YFSETQ. CDR3 coding DNA: TGCGCCAGCAGCTTGGGGGGGGAAACCAATCAGCCCCAGCATTTT. It yields the protein CASSLGGETNQPQHF. The whole variable domain, filled in from reference TRBV5-1 and TRBJ1-5, reads KAGVTQTPRYLIKTRGQQVTLSCSPISGHRSVSWYQQTPGQGLQFLFEYFSETQRNKGNFPGRFSGRQFSNSRSEMNVSTLELGDSALYLCASSLGGETNQPQHFGDGTRLSIL.

This clonotype was seen ten or more times. This chain connects TRBV6-2 or TRBV6-3 to TRBJ2-7, with 9 bases aligning to TRBD2. J gave up 4 bases and V 2 bases, and 15 bases lay outside the gene matches. This CDR3 comprises 18 residues. CDR1 is MNHEY and CDR2 is SVGEGT in the germline V gene. The CDR3 DNA is TGTGCCAGCAGTTACGGGACCCTAGCGGGATTGCGGGGATACGAGCAGTACTTC. It codes for CASSYGTLAGLRGYEQYF.

This clonotype occurred many times. V is TRBV7-6 and J is TRBJ1-6; D possibly corresponds to TRBD1 (5 bases). The CDR3 consists of 16 residues. With 5 bases removed from V and 5 bases from J, the gap between germline ends came to 16 bases. Germline V gives CDR1 SGHVS, CDR2 FNYEAQ. CDR3 DNA: TGTGCCAGCAGCGCTACACCGGGACTGAATAATTCACCCCTCCACTTT. It yields the protein CASSATPGLNNSPLHF.

This clonotype was seen at least ten times. The chain carries TRBV5-1 and TRBJ1-1, with D hard to call. Between the trimmed V and J ends, which lost 0 bases and 3 bases, there was a span of 18 bases. The CDR3 contains 17 residues. Germline CDR1 reads SGHRS; CDR2 reads YFSETQ. The CDR3 DNA reads as TGCGCCAGCAGCTTGGGCGGATCTAAGCGGAGGGACACTGAAGCTTTCTTT. Translated: CASSLGGSKRRDTEAFF.

This chain connects TRBV18 to TRBJ1-1; unclear D gene. The germline V gene has CDR1 KGHSH and CDR2 LQKENI. The CDR3 length is 12 residues. V lost 6 bases and J lost 6, with 11 bases in between. The CDR3 is CASSQNGAEAFF. Here the CDR3 DNA reads TGTGCCAGCTCCCAAAACGGCGCTGAAGCTTTCTTT.

Ten or more counts support this clonotype. The chain couples TRBV7-2 to TRBJ1-1; D is possibly TRBD1 (6 bases). The CDR3 has 16 amino acids. Trimming took 5 bases from V and 1 from J, leaving 17 bases between them. The germline V gene encodes CDR1 SGHTA and CDR2 FQGNSA. Written as DNA, the CDR3 is TGTGCCAGCAGCCCCCCCGGGACACCTTCGAACACTGAAGCTTTCTTT. This codes for CASSPPGTPSNTEAFF.

This clonotype has at least ten counts. The chain joins TRBV10-3 to TRBJ2-5, with D unresolved. Germline CDR1 reads ENHRY; CDR2 reads SYGVKD. V lost 3 bases and J 5 bases, leaving 13 bases between the germline ends. CDR3 size: 14 residues. CDR3 residues: CAISESKQSETQYF. CDR3 nucleotides: TGTGCCATCAGTGAAAGTAAACAGTCGGAGACCCAGTACTTC.

This clonotype was counted ten times or more. The V and J genes are TRBV6-5 and TRBJ2-7; either TRBD1 or TRBD2 may fit D (5 bases each). Germline CDR1 is MNHEY and CDR2 is SVGAGI. The CDR3 runs to 16 residues. The germline V and J ends were trimmed by 2 bases and 0 bases, with 14 bases remaining between them. This CDR3 is CASSYQGRVSSYEQYF. In DNA form, the CDR3 reads TGTGCCAGCAGTTACCAGGGACGGGTAAGCTCCTACGAGCAGTACTTC.

In this sample, this clonotype turned up many times. This chain joins TRBV10-3 and TRBJ2-5, with 9 nucleotides matching TRBD2. The trim removed 0 bases at V and 5 bases at J, leaving 13 bases unmatched. Looked up from germline, CDR1 is ENHRY and CDR2 is SYGVKD. The length of the CDR3 is 18 residues. The CDR3: CAISESQGIAGARETQYF. Written as DNA, the CDR3 is TGTGCCATCAGTGAGTCTCAAGGAATAGCGGGGGCCCGGGAGACCCAGTACTTC.

This clonotype was observed many times. J is TRBJ1-1 and V is TRBV28, with a possible D match to TRBD1 (6 bases). The V gene's germline CDR1 is MDHEN and CDR2 SYDVKM. V was pared by 8 bases and J by 5 bases, with 15 bases between. This CDR3 region has 13 residues. The CDR3 spells CASEGQGYTEAFF. CDR3 bases: TGTGCCAGCGAGGGGCAGGGGTATACTGAAGCTTTCTTT.

The V and J genes are TRBV23-1 and TRBJ1-2; 9 positions agree with TRBD1. TRBV23-1 is sorted into the ORF group, with uncertain function. There are 17 residues in the CDR3. With V trimmed by 3 bases and J by 6 bases, 14 bases remained unmatched. The CDR3 spells CASSQQGPDRGRDGYTF. For the CDR3, the DNA is TGCGCCAGCAGTCAGCAAGGCCCGGACAGGGGAAGAGATGGCTACACCTTC.